One and the same sample provided the 27 T cell receptor beta chains below, sequenced in a study of blood T cell repertoires in COVID-19. Clones were read by immunoSEQ multiplex PCR, and TCRdb kept only the in-frame ones, dropping some. This table has approximately 50,000 clones, approximately 78% appearing once. The sequenced sample was peripheral blood. These receptor sequences come from a man in his fifties or sixties with COVID-19, enrolled during active disease.

This chain uses TRBV20-1 with TRBJ1-3; D not resolved. V gave up 2 bases and J gave up 4 bases, with 3 bases separating them. The CDR3 covers 11 residues. The V gene's germline CDR1 is DFQATT and CDR2 SNEGSKA (reference sequence). The CDR3 DNA follows: TGCAGTGCTAGACAGGGAAACACCATATATTTT. Translating it yields CSARQGNTIYF.

The J gene is TRBJ2-3, the V gene TRBV7-8; 7 bases align to TRBD1. Germline V lookup: CDR1 SGHVS, CDR2 FQNEAQ. This CDR3 comprises 14 residues. V lost 2 bases to trimming and J lost 6 bases; unmatched junction nucleotides: 5. CDR3 sequence: CASSLTGASDTQYF. CDR3 nucleotide sequence: TGTGCCAGCAGCTTAACAGGGGCCTCGGATACGCAGTATTTT.

The V and J genes are TRBV7-8 and TRBJ1-2, with TRBD1 identical over 10 bases. With V trimmed by 6 bases and J by 2 bases, 9 bases remained unmatched. Germline V gene lookup returns CDR1 SGHVS and CDR2 FQNEAQ. This CDR3 contains 16 residues. CDR3 bases: TGTGCCAGCAGTCGTACCGGGACAGGGGTCAACTATGGCTACACCTTC. It yields the protein CASSRTGTGVNYGYTF.

J is TRBJ2-7 and V is TRBV6-5, with TRBD1 matching over 10 bases. V lost 6 bases to trimming and J lost 6 bases; unmatched junction nucleotides: 11. Looked up from germline, CDR1 is MNHEY and CDR2 is SVGAGI. The length of the CDR3 is 15 residues. The CDR3, as DNA: TGTGCCAGCAGACCTCCCGGGACAGGGGCCTCCGAGCAGTACTTC. Its translation is CASRPPGTGASEQYF.

The J gene is TRBJ2-3, the V gene TRBV19; 8 nucleotides match TRBD2. The V gene end was trimmed by 5 bases and the J gene end by 3 bases; junction bases not matched to a gene: 7. The germline gives CDR1 LNHDA, CDR2 SQIVND (reference sequence). The CDR3 length is 15 residues. CDR3 amino acids: CASSFYGGGTDTQYF. CDR3 DNA sequence: TGTGCCAGTAGTTTCTACGGGGGGGGAACAGATACGCAGTATTTT.

The V and J genes are TRBV7-3 and TRBJ2-1, with TRBD1 matching 7 bases. The CDR3 is made up of 15 amino acids. V lost 5 bases, J lost 6 bases, and 10 bases stayed unmatched. From germline, CDR1 is SGHTA and CDR2 FQGTGA. The CDR3 loop reads CASSRTGAESNEQFF. In nucleotides, the CDR3 is TGTGCCAGCAGCCGAACAGGGGCGGAGAGCAATGAGCAGTTCTTC.

This chain connects TRBV5-1 to TRBJ2-7, with D perhaps matching TRBD2 (6 bases). Looked up from germline, CDR1 is SGHRS and CDR2 is YFSETQ. V was cut by 0 bases and J by 7 bases, with 17 bases left in between. The CDR3 runs 15 residues. CDR3 sequence reads: CASSLAVGGTREQYF. DNA for the CDR3: TGCGCCAGCAGCTTGGCGGTAGGCGGGACTCGAGAGCAGTACTTC.

J is TRBJ2-3 and V is TRBV21-1; the table calls TRBD1, which could not be checked here. TRBV21-1 is a listed pseudogene. The CDR3 is 15 amino acids. The CDR3 spells CAGDRAGTGEDTQYF. In DNA form, the CDR3 reads TGTGCCGGAGATAGGGCCGGGACAGGGGAAGATACGCAGTATTTT.

The CDR3 reads CASSPTGGSDTEAFF. The CDR3 DNA is TGCGCCAGCAGCCCCACTGGGGGGTCGGACACTGAAGCTTTCTTT. The V call is TRBV5-1, the J call TRBJ1-1, with a possible D match to TRBD1 (5 bases). V was clipped by 4 bases and J by 3 bases, with 16 bases between them. CDR3 length equals 15 residues. CDR1 is SGHRS and CDR2 is YFSETQ in the germline V gene.

This clone has just a few counts. The V and J genes are TRBV19 and TRBJ2-1; 12 bases agree with TRBD2. V shed 2 bases and J 0 bases; nucleotides not matched to a gene: 8. CDR1 LNHDA and CDR2 SQIVND come from the germline V gene (reference sequence). The CDR3 covers 19 residues. CDR3 region: CASSISSGGAVSSYNEQFF. CDR3 nucleotides: TGTGCCAGTAGTATATCTAGCGGGGGGGCGGTGAGCTCCTACAATGAGCAGTTCTTC.

This sequence joins TRBV3-1 (or the pseudogene TRBV3-2) and TRBJ1-1, with D maybe TRBD1 (6 bases). The CDR3 consists of 14 residues. The V and J ends lost 6 bases and 2 bases respectively, with 13 bases between them. The germline V gene encodes CDR1 LGHDT and CDR2 YNNKEL (reference sequence). Written as DNA, the CDR3 is TGTGCCAGCAGTCCCCCAGGGGAAAACACTGAAGCTTTCTTT. Encoded protein: CASSPPGENTEAFF.

The rearrangement uses TRBV6-6 and TRBJ1-1; TRBD1 aligns across 7 bases. The CDR3 length is 15 residues. Germline V lookup: CDR1 MNHNY, CDR2 SVGAGI (reference sequence). V gave up 7 bases and J gave up 4 bases; unmatched junction bases: 12. The CDR3 reads CASIPRDSMSTEAFF. CDR3 coding DNA: TGTGCCAGCATACCCCGGGACAGCATGTCCACTGAAGCTTTCTTT.

This chain joins TRBV5-8 and TRBJ2-1; 8 nucleotides agree with TRBD1. Germline CDR1 reads SGHTS; CDR2 reads YDEGEE. V shed 3 bases, J shed 10 bases, and the junction held 12 bases outside the gene matches. The CDR3 runs to 15 residues. CDR3 bases: TGTGCCAGCAGCTCGGGGGTACAGGGGGGAAAGGAGCAGTTCTTC. Translated, it gives CASSSGVQGGKEQFF.

The chain joins TRBV4-1 to TRBJ2-3; possibly TRBD1 for D (5 bases). The CDR3 spans 15 residues. Germline V gene sequence: CDR1 MGHRA, CDR2 YSYEKL. V gave up 0 bases and J gave up 5 bases, with 12 bases separating them. The CDR3 bases are TGCGCCAGCAGCCAAGATGGGGCCCGCGGAGATACGCAGTATTTT. It encodes CASSQDGARGDTQYF.

The rearrangement uses TRBV7-2 and TRBJ2-4, with a possible D match to TRBD2 (6 bases). The CDR3 has 17 amino acids. From germline, CDR1 is SGHTA and CDR2 FQGNSA. The ends were cut back, 1 base at V and 1 base at J, with 14 bases in the middle. The CDR3 DNA reads as TGTGCCAGCAGCTTAGGGGGAGGAACCGGGGCCAAAAACATTCAGTACTTC. Amino acid sequence: CASSLGGGTGAKNIQYF.

Only one count was recorded for this clone. The chain couples TRBV7-9 to TRBJ1-5; 9 bases line up with TRBD1. Germline CDR1 SEHNR, CDR2 FQNEAQ (reference sequence). V lost 3 bases and J lost 6; bases outside the gene matches: 3. The length of the CDR3 is 14 residues. For the CDR3, the DNA is TGTGCCAGCAGCTTCGGGACAGGGCCTCAGCCCCAGCATTTT. Its translation is CASSFGTGPQPQHF.

This rearrangement joins TRBV23-1 to TRBJ2-1, with D perhaps matching TRBD1 (6 bases). Being an ORF, TRBV23-1 has a function that is uncertain. The CDR3 covers 11 residues. Trimming took 6 bases from V and 7 from J, leaving 7 bases between them. In DNA, the CDR3 is TGCGCCAGCAGCAGGGGAAATGAGCAGTTCTTC. Its protein product is CASSRGNEQFF.

This rearrangement joins TRBV5-5 to TRBJ2-7; possibly TRBD2 for D (6 bases). Germline loops: CDR1 SGHKS, CDR2 YYEKEE (reference sequence). Trimming took off 3 bases at V and 7 bases at J, with 17 bases between the two ends. This CDR3 comprises 14 residues. The CDR3 loop is CASSWGDAPREQYF. CDR3 DNA sequence: TGTGCCAGCAGCTGGGGGGACGCCCCGAGGGAGCAGTACTTC.

The chain joins TRBV6-5 to TRBJ1-2; 8 bases line up with TRBD1. The junction had 4 bases not matched to a gene; V was cut back by 4 bases and J by 3 bases. Per the germline V gene, CDR1 is MNHEY and CDR2 is SVGAGI. The CDR3 extends over 14 amino acids. The CDR3 bases are TGTGCCAGCAGTTTACAGGGGGATTACTATGGCTACACCTTC. This sequence encodes CASSLQGDYYGYTF.

This clone was seen a few times. This chain links TRBV12-3 or TRBV12-4 with TRBJ2-7; D might be TRBD2 (5 bases). The CDR3 is 13 residues long. V shed 4 bases and J shed 3 bases, with 10 bases lying between them. This chain's CDR3 is CASSSRTGYEQYF. The CDR3, as DNA: TGTGCCAGCAGTTCCAGGACTGGCTACGAGCAGTACTTC.

The V gene is TRBV27, the J gene TRBJ2-2, with D unresolved. CDR1 and CDR2 (germline): MNHEY, SMNVEV (reference sequence). Trimming left V 2 bases short and J 1 base short, with 11 bases between. The CDR3 has 16 residues. CDR3 sequence reads: CASSLRVSLNTGELFF. In DNA, the CDR3 is TGTGCCAGCAGTTTACGGGTCTCTTTGAACACCGGGGAGCTGTTTTTT.

The chain couples TRBV9 to TRBJ2-1; 8 nucleotides align to TRBD2. The trim removed 0 bases at V and 9 bases at J, leaving 17 bases unmatched. The CDR3 consists of 18 residues. Germline V CDR1 and CDR2: SGDLS, YYNGEE. In DNA, the CDR3 is TGTGCCAGCAGCGTAGAAATTTCGGGACTAGGGGGGATCGGTGAGCAGTTCTTC. Residues: CASSVEISGLGGIGEQFF.

This clone was recorded once. This chain links TRBV4-1 with TRBJ2-7, with D perhaps TRBD1 (5 bases). Trimming stripped 4 bases from V and 2 bases from J, with 24 bases between. Germline V gives CDR1 MGHRA, CDR2 YSYEKL. The CDR3 is 18 amino acids. This CDR3 is CASSRLGQGLSPTYEQYF. The DNA for the CDR3 is TGCGCCAGCAGCCGCCTGGGGCAGGGCCTTTCCCCCACCTACGAGCAGTACTTC.

The count of this clone is one. The chain employs TRBV13 and TRBJ2-7, with 7 bases identical to TRBD1. Germline CDR1 and CDR2: PRHDT and FYEKMQ (reference sequence). V gave up 3 bases and J gave up 6 bases; unmatched junction bases: 11. The CDR3 extends over 15 amino acids. CDR3 protein: CASSFTGALAVEQYF. DNA for the CDR3: TGTGCCAGCAGCTTTACAGGGGCGCTAGCAGTCGAGCAGTACTTC.

The rearrangement links TRBV4-1 to TRBJ2-5; tentative D call: TRBD1 (6 bases). V was cut by 3 bases and J by 2 bases, with 13 bases left in between. Germline values: CDR1 MGHRA, CDR2 YSYEKL. The CDR3 covers 15 residues. CDR3 residues: CASSHRDTRQETQYF. CDR3 DNA: TGCGCCAGCAGCCACCGGGACACACGGCAAGAGACCCAGTACTTC.

This clone was observed a single time. The genes are TRBV4-1 and TRBJ2-6; maybe TRBD1 (6 bases). The V gene's germline CDR1 is MGHRA and CDR2 YSYEKL. Trimming left V 5 bases short and J 0 bases short, with 17 bases between. CDR3 length: 18 amino acids. CDR3 in amino acids: CASSSRQAGTSGANVLTF. The CDR3 nucleotides are TGCGCCAGCAGCAGCCGACAGGCTGGGACCTCTGGGGCCAACGTCCTGACTTTC.

This clone was detected only a few times. This chain uses TRBV25-1 with TRBJ1-3, with 9 positions matching TRBD1. CDR1 is MGHDK, CDR2 SYGVNS, per germline. This CDR3 is 15 amino acids long. Trimming at V came to 6 bases and at J to 4 bases, leaving 7 bases not matched to a gene. CDR3 DNA sequence: TGTGCCAGCAGGCCCGGGACAGGGTTAGGAAACACCATATATTTT. Translation gives CASRPGTGLGNTIYF.